The 13 T cell receptor beta chains given below trace back to one sample, sequenced in a study of T cell responses to AZD1222 COVID-19 vaccine. TCRdb keeps only in-frame clones here, not all; method: immunoSEQ multiplex PCR. The sample gives around 99,000 clones, 90% to 95% of which show up once; about 13% is in the top ten. Specimen: peripheral blood, collected on day 0 of AZD1222 vaccination. The receptors derive from an adult in good health.

The chain recombines TRBV6-5 with TRBJ1-3; D remains ambiguous. V lost 6 bases, J lost 0 bases, and 12 bases lay in between. CDR3 length: 15 amino acids. Germline V gene data show CDR1 as MNHEY and CDR2 as SVGAGI. CDR3 DNA: TGTGCCAGCAGCAGACCTGGGATCTCTGGAAACACCATATATTTT. Translation gives CASSRPGISGNTIYF.

For the CDR3, the DNA is TGTGCCAGCAGCCAAGTGGGACAGGGTGACAACTATGGCTACACCTTC. This gives the protein CASSQVGQGDNYGYTF. The V call is TRBV3-1 (or the pseudogene TRBV3-2), the J call TRBJ1-2; 9 bases align to TRBD1. The CDR3 extends over 16 amino acids. Germline V gene lookup returns CDR1 LGHDT and CDR2 YNNKEL (reference sequence). Trimming removed 1 base from V and 2 bases from J; junction bases left unmatched: 5.

This clone was detected only a few times. V gene TRBV9 combines with J gene TRBJ2-7; 7 positions agree with TRBD1. The trim removed 0 bases at V and 0 bases at J, leaving 3 bases unmatched. The V gene's germline CDR1 is SGDLS and CDR2 YYNGEE. The CDR3 is made up of 15 amino acids. Here the CDR3 DNA reads TGTGCCAGCAGCGTAGGGGGACAGCACTCCTACGAGCAGTACTTC. This translates into CASSVGGQHSYEQYF.

The J gene is TRBJ1-1, the V gene TRBV3-1 (or the pseudogene TRBV3-2); D uncertain. The CDR3 runs to 12 residues. V lost 4 bases, J lost 4 bases, and 7 bases lay in between. Germline assignment: CDR1 LGHDT and CDR2 YNNKEL (reference sequence). The CDR3 sequence: CASSRQFTEAFF. As DNA, the CDR3 is TGTGCCAGCAGCCGCCAGTTCACTGAAGCTTTCTTT.

The genes are TRBV7-7 and TRBJ2-1, with 9 bases fitting TRBD2. The germline CDR1 and CDR2 sequences are SSHAT and FNYEAQ (reference sequence). V shed 5 bases and J 9 bases; nucleotides not matched to a gene: 5. The CDR3 sequence is 13 residues long. CDR3 sequence reads: CASSPETSGEQFF. The CDR3 coding sequence is TGTGCCAGCAGCCCCGAGACTAGCGGTGAGCAGTTCTTC.

The chain has TRBV6-4 and TRBJ1-1; no clear D gene. Germline CDR1 MRHNA, CDR2 SNTAGT. Between the trimmed V and J ends, which lost 0 bases and 5 bases, there was a span of 7 bases. CDR3 length equals 13 residues. DNA of the CDR3: TGTGCCAGCAGTGACTCGTCAATGACTGAAGCTTTCTTT. Translating it yields CASSDSSMTEAFF.

The chain links TRBV5-1 to TRBJ2-3; D may be TRBD1 or TRBD2 (5 bases each). Germline V lookup: CDR1 SGHRS, CDR2 YFSETQ. The CDR3 extends over 14 amino acids. Trimming shortened V by 6 bases and J by 1 base, and 12 bases separated the two germline ends. The CDR3 DNA follows: TGCGCCAGCACCCCCGTGGGGGGCACAGATACGCAGTATTTT. Translating gives CASTPVGGTDTQYF.

V is TRBV3-1 (or the pseudogene TRBV3-2) and J is TRBJ1-1, with TRBD1 as a possible D gene (5 bases). The CDR3 loop spans 13 amino acids. CDR1 and CDR2 (germline): LGHDT, YNNKEL (reference sequence). V was shortened by 3 bases and J by 5 bases, with 10 bases between the two germline ends. In DNA form, the CDR3 reads TGTGCCAGCAGCCAGGTGGGGGATACTGAAGCTTTCTTT. Its protein product is CASSQVGDTEAFF.

The chain joins TRBV7-3 to TRBJ1-4; D possibly corresponds to TRBD1 (5 bases). V was pared by 2 bases and J by 11 bases, with 12 bases between. Per germline, CDR1 SGHTA and CDR2 FQGTGA. CDR3 length equals 13 residues. This chain's CDR3 is CASSLREGDKLFF. CDR3 DNA sequence: TGTGCCAGCAGCTTACGGGAAGGGGATAAACTGTTTTTT.

V is TRBV28 and J is TRBJ1-6; TRBD1 matches at 7 bases. V shed 8 bases, J shed 5 bases, and the junction held 9 bases outside the gene matches. There are 15 residues in the CDR3. Per germline, CDR1 MDHEN and CDR2 SYDVKM. DNA for the CDR3: TGTGCCAGCTTAAGGCCGGGACAGCATAATTCACCCCTCCACTTT. Its protein product is CASLRPGQHNSPLHF.

The gene calls are TRBV5-1 and TRBJ2-3; no reliable D call. Per the germline V gene, CDR1 is SGHRS and CDR2 is YFSETQ. V shed 7 bases and J shed 2 bases, with 14 bases lying between them. The CDR3 extends over 14 amino acids. CDR3 sequence: CASDDVGVTDTQYF. The CDR3 nucleotides read TGCGCCAGCGACGATGTGGGTGTCACAGATACGCAGTATTTT.

The rearrangement uses TRBV11-1 and TRBJ2-1; 10 bases line up with TRBD2. Losses at the gene ends were 3 bases for V and 8 bases for J; bases not matched to a gene: 7. The CDR3 is 15 residues long. Looked up from germline, CDR1 is SGHAT and CDR2 is FQDESV (reference sequence). Here the CDR3 DNA reads TGTGCCAGCAGCTTGCGAAGCGGGGGGGCTTATGAGCAGTTCTTC. Translating it yields CASSLRSGGAYEQFF.

The chain joins TRBV7-2 to TRBJ1-2; D is perhaps TRBD1 (6 bases). The V gene's germline CDR1 is SGHTA and CDR2 FQGNSA. Trimming took 6 bases from V and 7 from J, leaving 15 bases between them. This CDR3 has 13 amino acids. This CDR3 reads CASRRVGGGGYTF. DNA for the CDR3: TGTGCCAGCAGGAGGGTCGGGGGCGGTGGCTACACCTTC. The full variable domain, its missing parts supplied by reference TRBV7-2 and TRBJ1-2, is GAGVSQSPSNKVTEKGKDVELRCDPISGHTALYWYRQSLGQGLEFLIYFQGNSAPDKSGLPSDRFSAERTGGSVSTLTIQRTQQEDSAVYLCASRRVGGGGYTFGSGTRLTVV.